The next 8 T cell receptor beta chains were all read from a single sample in a study of blood T cell repertoires in COVID-19. Profiling relied on immunoSEQ multiplex PCR, and the TCRdb table lists in-frame clones only, not all of them. The sample yields about 250,000 clones, 88% seen once. Sequencing used PBMCs or T cells enriched from blood (not recorded which). These receptors came from a woman between 50 and 59 years old who had recovered from COVID-19.

The rearrangement joins TRBV11-3 to TRBJ2-2; perhaps TRBD2 as D (6 bases). V was shortened by 5 bases and J by 7 bases, with 11 bases between the two germline ends. Germline V CDR1 and CDR2: SGHNT, YENEEA. The CDR3 has 13 residues. CDR3: CASSPPGDGELFF. Here the CDR3 DNA reads TGTGCCAGCAGCCCCCCGGGGGACGGGGAGCTGTTTTTT.

The rearrangement uses TRBV19 and TRBJ1-5, with TRBD1 identical over 8 bases. Trimming took 1 base from V and 9 from J; bases not matched to a gene: 11. Germline V gene sequence: CDR1 LNHDA, CDR2 SQIVND (reference sequence). The CDR3 contains 16 residues. The CDR3 DNA follows: TGTGCCAGTAGTATAGTTGTCGGACAGGGATTTAGGCCCCAGCATTTT. This codes for CASSIVVGQGFRPQHF.

The rearrangement uses TRBV7-9 and TRBJ2-7; TRBD2 matches 10 bases. The CDR3 spans 15 residues. V lost 6 bases to trimming and J lost 7 bases; unmatched junction nucleotides: 12. Per germline, CDR1 SEHNR and CDR2 FQNEAQ (reference sequence). The CDR3: CASRPASGRAGEQYF. The CDR3, as DNA: TGTGCCAGCAGACCAGCCAGCGGGAGGGCCGGTGAGCAGTACTTC. Full variable domain (outside the CDR3, taken from reference TRBV7-9 and TRBJ2-7): DTGVSQNPRHKITKRGQNVTFRCDPISEHNRLYWYRQTLGQGPEFLTYFQNEAQLEKSRLLSDRFSAERPKGSFSTLEIQRTEQGDSAMYLCASRPASGRAGEQYFGPGTRLTVT.

This clone appeared a single time. The gene calls are TRBV10-2 and TRBJ1-2; 7 nucleotides align to TRBD1. CDR3 length: 15 amino acids. The germline V gene encodes CDR1 WSHSY and CDR2 SAAADI. Unmatched junction bases numbered 10, after V lost 3 bases and J lost 6 bases. The CDR3 reads CASSDRSRGVDGYTF. The DNA for the CDR3 is TGCGCCAGCAGTGACCGAAGCAGGGGGGTGGATGGCTACACCTTC.

The chain carries TRBV12-3 or TRBV12-4 and TRBJ1-2; D is uncertain. Trimming removed 7 bases from V and 0 bases from J, with 6 bases in between. The CDR3 loop spans 12 amino acids. The CDR3 DNA reads as TGTGCCAGCACCGGGACTAACTATGGCTACACCTTC. This encodes CASTGTNYGYTF.

The rearrangement links TRBV7-2 to TRBJ2-7; 13 positions match TRBD2. The trim removed 5 bases at V and 6 bases at J, leaving 7 bases unmatched. This CDR3 spans 15 amino acids. From germline, CDR1 is SGHTA and CDR2 FQGNSA. CDR3 in DNA: TGTGCCAGCAGCCTGGGACTAGCGGGATGGGGCGAGCAGTACTTC. Protein sequence: CASSLGLAGWGEQYF.

The chain carries TRBV28 and TRBJ1-6; perhaps TRBD1 as D (6 bases). Germline assignment: CDR1 MDHEN and CDR2 SYDVKM. Trimming took 4 bases from V and 3 from J, leaving 19 bases between them. The CDR3 length is 18 residues. As DNA, the CDR3 is TGTGCCAGCAGTTCCCCCTCGTCGGGACAACACTATAATTCACCCCTCCACTTT. It codes for CASSSPSSGQHYNSPLHF.

The chain is built from TRBV28 and TRBJ1-5; perhaps TRBD1 as D (6 bases). Germline assignment: CDR1 MDHEN and CDR2 SYDVKM. The ends were cut back, 7 bases at V and 0 bases at J, with 13 bases in the middle. The CDR3 spans 15 residues. The CDR3: CASTRGRYSNQPQHF. CDR3 DNA sequence: TGTGCCAGCACCAGGGGACGGTATAGCAATCAGCCCCAGCATTTT.